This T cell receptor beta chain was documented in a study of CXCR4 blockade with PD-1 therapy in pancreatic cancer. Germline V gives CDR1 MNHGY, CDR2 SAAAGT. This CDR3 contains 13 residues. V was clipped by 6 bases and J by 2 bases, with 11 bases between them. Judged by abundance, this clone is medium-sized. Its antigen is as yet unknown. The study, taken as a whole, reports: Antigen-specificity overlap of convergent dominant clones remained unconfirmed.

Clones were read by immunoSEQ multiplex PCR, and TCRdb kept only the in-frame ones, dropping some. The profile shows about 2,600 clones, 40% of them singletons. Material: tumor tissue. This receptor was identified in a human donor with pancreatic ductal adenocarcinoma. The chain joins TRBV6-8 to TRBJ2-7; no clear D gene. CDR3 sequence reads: CASRGNNAYEQYF. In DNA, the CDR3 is TGTGCCAGCAGAGGCAACAATGCCTACGAGCAGTACTTC.